This T cell receptor beta chain came from a study of breast tumors, draining lymph nodes, adjacent tissues. The V gene lost 10 bases and the J gene lost 4 bases, with 11 bases spanning the gap. The CDR3 sequence is 12 residues long. The germline V gene has CDR1 LNHDA and CDR2 SQIVND (reference sequence). This clonotype was seen ten or more times. Its antigen is unknown. One entry per CDR3 protein results from TCRdb running MiXCR on the multiplex PCR reads. The table includes about 130,000 distinct CDR3 sequences, about 20% detected once. Notes on the study in general: Luminal-like breast cancer showed significantly greater tumor-nontumor repertoire similarity than basal-like breast cancer did. Compared with lymph nodes, tumors were less diverse; compared with nontumor tissue, more. Findings are consistent with lymph node origin and intratumoral expansion of most tumor T cells.

Axillary draining lymph nodes of breast cancer patients supplied the node samples. This clonotype was obtained from a female donor with breast cancer. Some clones in this sample may be carry-over from other donors' samples. This rearrangement joins TRBV19 to TRBJ1-5; D perhaps matches TRBD1 (5 bases). The sample consisted of axillary lymph node tissue. The CDR3 is CATSKGNQPQHF. As DNA, the CDR3 is TGTGCCACCTCTAAGGGGAATCAGCCCCAGCATTTT.